This T cell receptor (beta chain) was found in a study of cytomegalovirus exposure and HLA in healthy donors. Study conclusions and caveats: In vitro data verified a few CMV-associated chains as specific for CMV antigens.

PCR involved 60 Vbeta and 13 Jbeta primers. The method was immunoSEQ multiplex PCR; TCRdb's version includes in-frame clones alone and lacks a portion of them. Of 210,000 or so clones listed, about 75% are singletons. This clone appeared a few times. The antigen remains unidentified. This sequence originates from a man aged 18 to 29 in good health and CMV-seronegative. The sequenced sample was PBMCs.

The CDR3 sequence is CASSPLISGSTYEQYF. As DNA, the CDR3 is TGTGCCAGCAGTCCTCTAATTAGCGGGAGTACGTACGAGCAGTACTTC. The J gene is TRBJ2-7, the V gene TRBV28; 9 bases match TRBD2. CDR3 length: 16 residues. With 5 bases clipped from V and 4 bases from J, the junction kept 12 bases outside the gene matches. Germline lookup yields CDR1 MDHEN and CDR2 SYDVKM.